Following are 23 T cell receptor beta chains from one sample sequenced in a study of blood T cell repertoires in COVID-19. The protocol was immunoSEQ multiplex PCR, while the TCRdb copy is restricted to in-frame clones and leaves out a portion. This sample yields over 200,000 clones, of which approximately 89% are seen a single time; around 3.6% belongs to the top ten. The sequenced sample consisted of PBMCs or T cells enriched from blood (not recorded which). These TCRs come from a woman aged 25 to 39 who had been exposed to COVID-19.

This chain connects TRBV7-8 to TRBJ1-5, with a possible D match to TRBD1 (6 bases). With 5 bases removed from V and 7 bases from J, the gap between germline ends came to 21 bases. From germline, CDR1 is SGHVS and CDR2 FQNEAQ. CDR3 length equals 16 residues. The DNA of the CDR3 is TGTGCCAGCAGCCCCACCCGGGCGGGGGGCGGCCAGCCCCAGCATTTT. Protein: CASSPTRAGGGQPQHF.

This chain joins TRBV28 and TRBJ1-6, with unresolved D. The V end lost 7 bases, the J end lost 0 bases, and 10 bases lay between the germline ends. Germline V lookup: CDR1 MDHEN, CDR2 SYDVKM. The CDR3 is 15 residues long. The CDR3 reads CASTYRSSYNSPLHF. The CDR3 DNA reads as TGTGCCAGCACCTACCGGAGCTCCTATAATTCACCCCTCCACTTT.

This chain uses TRBV10-1 with TRBJ2-1; 8 bases fit TRBD2. The CDR3 is made up of 15 amino acids. Germline lookup yields CDR1 WNHNN and CDR2 SYGVQD (reference sequence). V lost 3 bases and J lost 3; bases outside the gene matches: 4. The CDR3 DNA follows: TGCGCCAGCAGTGATGTAGCGGGAAGCTACAATGAGCAGTTCTTC. It encodes CASSDVAGSYNEQFF.

The chain recombines TRBV10-2 with TRBJ2-2, with 7 bases that match TRBD2. This CDR3 is built from 16 residues. J lost 6 bases, V lost 0 bases, and 7 bases had no gene match. The germline V gene encodes CDR1 WSHSY and CDR2 SAAADI. This CDR3 reads CASSESWGGSAGELFF. In DNA form, the CDR3 reads TGCGCCAGCAGTGAGTCATGGGGAGGGTCGGCCGGGGAGCTGTTTTTT.

V usage is TRBV18 and J usage is TRBJ1-5; D not resolved. The CDR3 contains 13 residues. Trimming removed 2 bases from V and 6 bases from J, with 8 bases in between. Germline values: CDR1 KGHSH, CDR2 LQKENI. CDR3 amino acids: CASSPTGSQPQHF. The CDR3 DNA follows: TGTGCCAGCTCACCAACGGGGAGTCAGCCCCAGCATTTT.

The chain has TRBV9 and TRBJ2-1; 11 bases map to TRBD2. The CDR3 runs 17 residues. Germline assignment: CDR1 SGDLS and CDR2 YYNGEE. Trimming at V came to 5 bases and at J to 7 bases, leaving 14 bases not matched to a gene. CDR3 in DNA: TGTGCCAGCAGTCTGGTGTTAGCGGGAGGGGTAGGAAATGAGCAGTTCTTC. Translation gives CASSLVLAGGVGNEQFF.

The chain is built from TRBV10-1 and TRBJ1-5; the match to TRBD1 covers 7 bases. The CDR3 contains 14 residues. Germline CDR1 reads WNHNN; CDR2 reads SYGVQD (reference sequence). V lost 6 bases, J lost 4 bases, and 6 bases stayed unmatched. CDR3 nucleotides: TGCGCCAGCAGGCGGGACAGTCAGAATCAGCCCCAGCATTTT. It is translated as CASRRDSQNQPQHF.

The chain's CDR3 is CASSTPLGQGLYGYTF. In DNA form, the CDR3 reads TGTGCCAGCAGTACACCACTCGGGCAGGGCTTGTATGGCTACACCTTC. The V and J genes are TRBV4-2 and TRBJ1-2, with D possibly TRBD1 on 5 matching bases. V lost 6 bases and J 5 bases, leaving 22 bases between the germline ends. The CDR3 contains 16 residues. The germline gives CDR1 LGHNA, CDR2 YNFKEQ.

The chain uses TRBV7-2 and TRBJ2-1, with 14 bases fitting TRBD2. Germline assignment: CDR1 SGHTA and CDR2 FQGNSA. V lost 5 bases to trimming and J lost 9 bases; unmatched junction nucleotides: 9. This CDR3 is built from 16 residues. The CDR3 protein is CASSPRLAGGPGEQFF. For the CDR3, the DNA is TGTGCCAGCAGCCCACGACTAGCGGGAGGGCCGGGTGAGCAGTTCTTC.

In this sample, this clone turned up a few times. J is TRBJ2-7 and V is TRBV3-1 (or the pseudogene TRBV3-2); 7 positions agree with TRBD2. Germline loops: CDR1 LGHDT, CDR2 YNNKEL (reference sequence). The J segment lost 8 bases and the V segment lost 3 bases, leaving 10 bases of the junction unmatched. CDR3 length equals 14 residues. The chain's CDR3 is CASSHSEMREKQYF. The CDR3 bases are TGTGCCAGCAGCCACAGCGAGATGCGGGAGAAGCAGTACTTC.

The chain joins TRBV6-4 to TRBJ1-1; TRBD1 aligns across 7 bases. With V trimmed by 6 bases and J by 0 bases, 7 bases remained unmatched. The CDR3 runs to 15 residues. Germline CDR1 reads MRHNA; CDR2 reads SNTAGT. CDR3 in DNA: TGTGCCAGCAGAATACAGGGGTCGATGAACACTGAAGCTTTCTTT. Protein: CASRIQGSMNTEAFF.

CDR3 loop: CASTSPGRGSEQYF. The CDR3 DNA follows: TGTGCCAGTACCTCCCCGGGCAGGGGTTCTGAGCAGTACTTC. The chain employs TRBV5-4 and TRBJ2-7; TRBD1 is a possible D gene (6 bases). CDR1 SGHNT and CDR2 YYREEE come from the germline V gene (reference sequence). Trimming took off 8 bases at V and 7 bases at J, with 22 bases between the two ends. The CDR3 loop spans 14 amino acids.

The sample holds one count of this clone. The V and J genes are TRBV4-1 and TRBJ1-1; no definite D call. There are 15 residues in the CDR3. Trimming stripped 3 bases from V and 5 bases from J, with 16 bases between. Germline loops: CDR1 MGHRA, CDR2 YSYEKL. The CDR3 loop reads CASSHPNGRRTEAFF. As DNA, the CDR3 is TGCGCCAGCAGCCATCCTAACGGGAGGCGGACTGAAGCTTTCTTT.

The chain has TRBV2 and TRBJ2-4; 8 positions agree with TRBD1. CDR3 length: 14 amino acids. The germline gives CDR1 SNHLY, CDR2 FYNNEI. V lost 1 base to trimming and J lost 11 bases; unmatched junction nucleotides: 7. The CDR3 reads CASSEGDRGIVQYF. Written as DNA, the CDR3 is TGTGCCAGCAGTGAAGGTGACAGGGGAATAGTTCAGTACTTC.

The chain joins TRBV4-1 to TRBJ2-7; maybe TRBD2 (5 bases). CDR1 and CDR2 from the germline V gene are MGHRA and YSYEKL. The CDR3 loop spans 14 amino acids. V dropped 2 bases and J dropped 2 bases, with 10 bases sitting between them. CDR3 sequence (DNA): TGCGCCAGCAGCCAAACGGAGGCGACCTACGAGCAGTACTTC. Encoded protein: CASSQTEATYEQYF.

The J gene is TRBJ1-2, the V gene TRBV5-8; tentatively, D is TRBD1 (6 bases). The CDR3 is made up of 15 amino acids. Trimming took 2 bases from V and 0 from J, leaving 11 bases between them. Looked up from germline, CDR1 is SGHTS and CDR2 is YDEGEE. CDR3 sequence (DNA): TGTGCCAGCAGCTTACCCGGGACATCTAACTATGGCTACACCTTC. This sequence encodes CASSLPGTSNYGYTF.

CDR3 nucleotides: TGCGCCAGCATGGCCCTTAACACCGGGGAGCTGTTTTTT. It yields the protein CASMALNTGELFF. The chain links TRBV5-1 to TRBJ2-2; D ambiguous. The germline V gene has CDR1 SGHRS and CDR2 YFSETQ. The CDR3 totals 13 residues. Trimming took 6 bases from V and 2 from J, leaving 8 bases between them.

The chain carries TRBV5-4 and TRBJ1-1; 10 bases are shared with TRBD1. The CDR3 is 14 amino acids. Trimming took 7 bases from V and 3 from J; bases not matched to a gene: 6. CDR1 SGHNT and CDR2 YYREEE come from the germline V gene (reference sequence). Here the CDR3 DNA reads TGTGCCAGCGGAAAGGACAGGGGGGACACTGAAGCTTTCTTT. Translation: CASGKDRGDTEAFF.

This chain uses TRBV6-5 with TRBJ2-5; 8 bases are a match to TRBD1. Germline V CDR1 and CDR2: MNHEY, SVGAGI. CDR3 length: 12 residues. V lost 7 bases to trimming and J lost 9 bases; unmatched junction nucleotides: 7. In DNA, the CDR3 is TGTGCCAGCAAAGGTGACAGGGGAGCCCAGTACTTC. It encodes CASKGDRGAQYF.

This clone occurred once. The CDR3 sequence is CASSSSGGPLVSYNEQFF. CDR3 nucleotides: TGCGCCAGCAGCTCTAGCGGGGGCCCATTAGTTTCCTACAATGAGCAGTTCTTC. V usage is TRBV5-1 and J usage is TRBJ2-1; 10 bases are a match to TRBD2. Germline V gene lookup returns CDR1 SGHRS and CDR2 YFSETQ. The CDR3 totals 18 residues. Trimming removed 3 bases from V and 1 base from J; junction bases left unmatched: 10.

The genes are TRBV5-1 and TRBJ1-4, with 7 nucleotides matching TRBD1. The length of the CDR3 is 16 residues. In germline, CDR1 is SGHRS, CDR2 YFSETQ. Trimming cost V 0 bases and J 8 bases; bases outside gene matches: 10. The CDR3 DNA follows: TGCGCCAGCAGCTTGGCACAGGGGACCTTTCGGGAAAAACTGTTTTTT. Protein: CASSLAQGTFREKLFF. Looking up the rest from reference TRBV5-1 and TRBJ1-4 gives the full variable domain: KAGVTQTPRYLIKTRGQQVTLSCSPISGHRSVSWYQQTPGQGLQFLFEYFSETQRNKGNFPGRFSGRQFSNSRSEMNVSTLELGDSALYLCASSLAQGTFREKLFFGSGTQLSVL.

This clone was seen a single time. This rearrangement joins TRBV11-2 to TRBJ2-3, with a possible D match to TRBD2 (7 bases). This CDR3 comprises 15 residues. Germline assignment: CDR1 SGHAT and CDR2 FQNNGV. The V end was cut by 3 bases, the J end by 2 bases, with 12 bases between. The CDR3 is CASSFWAGATDTQYF. The CDR3 region has the DNA TGTGCCAGCAGCTTTTGGGCGGGGGCCACAGATACGCAGTATTTT.

J is TRBJ2-1 and V is TRBV6-5; perhaps TRBD1 as D (6 bases). This CDR3 has 15 amino acids. The V end was cut by 6 bases, the J end by 5 bases, with 17 bases between. Germline assignment: CDR1 MNHEY and CDR2 SVGAGI. Here the CDR3 reads CASSSKGRGHNEQFF. In DNA, the CDR3 is TGTGCCAGCAGCTCCAAGGGCAGGGGTCACAATGAGCAGTTCTTC.